These 2 T cell receptor beta chains were all obtained from the same sample, sequenced in a study of identical twins. Each CDR3 protein is one row after TCRdb ran MiXCR on the 5' RACE reads. The data show approximately 700,000 distinct CDR3 sequences, roughly 6.2% seen once. Sequenced: naive T cells sorted from blood. Every receptor here comes from a man in his late teens or twenties in good health.

Ten or more counts support this clonotype. The chain carries TRBV2 and TRBJ1-4; D gene uncertain. The CDR3 is 13 amino acids. CDR1 SNHLY and CDR2 FYNNEI come from the germline V gene. Trimming took off 6 bases at V and 0 bases at J, with 5 bases between the two ends. The CDR3 nucleotides are TGTGCCAGCAGCGGAACAACTAATGAAAAACTGTTTTTT. Its protein is CASSGTTNEKLFF.

The chain has TRBV5-4 and TRBJ2-3, with 8 nucleotides matching TRBD2. The V gene's germline CDR1 is SGHNT and CDR2 YYREEE (reference sequence). Germline trimming cut 0 bases from V and 7 bases from J; bases unmatched to any gene: 19. The CDR3 is 19 residues long. The CDR3 loop is CASSLVGNLLSGRLNTQYF. CDR3 sequence (DNA): TGTGCCAGCAGCTTGGTGGGGAACCTTTTAAGCGGGAGATTGAATACGCAGTATTTT.